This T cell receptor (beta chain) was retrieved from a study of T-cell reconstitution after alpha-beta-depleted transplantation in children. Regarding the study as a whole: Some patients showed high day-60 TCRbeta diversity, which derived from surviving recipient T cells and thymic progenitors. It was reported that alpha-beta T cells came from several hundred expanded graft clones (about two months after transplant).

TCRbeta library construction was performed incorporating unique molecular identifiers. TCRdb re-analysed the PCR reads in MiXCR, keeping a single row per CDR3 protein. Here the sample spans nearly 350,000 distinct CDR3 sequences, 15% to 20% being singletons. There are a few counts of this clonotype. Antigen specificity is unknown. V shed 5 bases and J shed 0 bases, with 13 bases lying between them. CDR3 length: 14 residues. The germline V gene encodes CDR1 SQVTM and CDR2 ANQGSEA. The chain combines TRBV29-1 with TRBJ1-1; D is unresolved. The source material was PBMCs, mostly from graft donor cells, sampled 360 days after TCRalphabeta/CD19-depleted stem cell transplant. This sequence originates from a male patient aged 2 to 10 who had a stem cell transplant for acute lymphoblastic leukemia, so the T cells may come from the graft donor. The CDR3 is CSVLQSAMNTEAFF. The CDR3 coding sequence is TGCAGCGTTCTACAGTCCGCGATGAACACTGAAGCTTTCTTT.